Shown below are 6 T cell receptor beta chains from a single sample sequenced in a study of cytomegalovirus exposure and HLA in healthy donors. The study ran its PCR with 60 Vbeta and 13 Jbeta primers. The table came from immunoSEQ multiplex PCR; TCRdb's copy has only in-frame clones and leaves some out. The sample carries more than 95,000 clones, about 81% recorded once. Sequencing was carried out using PBMCs. Receptors were obtained from a woman aged 25-40 years in good health and CMV-seronegative.

The chain combines TRBV6-6 with TRBJ2-1, with D perhaps TRBD1 (5 bases). CDR1 and CDR2 (germline): MNHNY, SVGAGI (reference sequence). This CDR3 spans 15 amino acids. Trimming took 1 base from V and 8 from J, leaving 15 bases between them. DNA for the CDR3: TGTGCCAGCAGTTACTTAGGACACGAAGGGGATGAGCAGTTCTTC. Residues: CASSYLGHEGDEQFF.

The rearrangement joins TRBV10-2 to TRBJ2-7; the match to TRBD2 covers 8 bases. The CDR3 has 17 amino acids. Germline loops: CDR1 WSHSY, CDR2 SAAADI. The V gene end was trimmed by 4 bases and the J gene end by 1 base; junction bases not matched to a gene: 12. The CDR3: CASSALGGALGSYEQYF. The CDR3 nucleotides are TGCGCCAGCAGTGCCCTCGGGGGGGCCCTAGGGTCCTACGAGCAGTACTTC.

The chain uses TRBV6-1 and TRBJ1-1, with 10 bases matching TRBD1. Germline CDR1 reads MNHNS; CDR2 reads SASEGT. The CDR3 is made up of 15 amino acids. J lost 4 bases, V lost 7 bases, and 9 bases had no gene match. The CDR3 sequence: CASKRQGAITTEAFF. The CDR3 bases are TGTGCCAGCAAGAGACAGGGGGCTATAACCACTGAAGCTTTCTTT.

The rearrangement links TRBV9 to TRBJ2-3; D possibly corresponds to TRBD2 (5 bases). Trimming shortened V by 5 bases and J by 1 base, and 8 bases separated the two germline ends. CDR1 SGDLS and CDR2 YYNGEE come from the germline V gene. The CDR3 totals 13 residues. CDR3 sequence reads: CASSLSGTDTQYF. In DNA form, the CDR3 reads TGTGCCAGCAGTCTTAGCGGCACAGATACGCAGTATTTT.

V gene TRBV5-6 combines with J gene TRBJ2-2; 12 bases are a match to TRBD2. This CDR3 is 16 amino acids long. The germline V gene has CDR1 SGHDT and CDR2 YYEEEE. V gave up 4 bases and J gave up 5 bases; unmatched junction bases: 6. The CDR3 DNA follows: TGTGCCAGCAGCCATGGACTAGCGGGATGGACCGGGGAGCTGTTTTTT. Protein product: CASSHGLAGWTGELFF.

The rearrangement links TRBV29-1 to TRBJ2-7; 7 nucleotides align to TRBD2. The CDR3 is 14 amino acids. The V gene's germline CDR1 is SQVTM and CDR2 ANQGSEA. Trimming removed 1 base from V and 4 bases from J; junction bases left unmatched: 7. CDR3 sequence reads: CSVEVDDSGYEQYF. The CDR3 bases are TGCAGCGTTGAAGTGGACGATAGCGGGTACGAGCAGTACTTC.